The clone carrying this TCR beta chain was observed many times. The germline CDR1 and CDR2 sequences are MNHEY and SVGEGT. Trimming took off 0 bases at V and 0 bases at J, with 11 bases between the two ends. The CDR3 is 16 residues long. The sample comes from a study of molecular identifiers for immune sequencing clone quantification. Naive CD8 T cell sorting was performed on the CD8+CD4-CCR7+CD45RA+ phenotype. TCRdb fed the PCR reads into MiXCR, producing one record per CDR3 protein. The sample includes about 330,000 distinct CDR3 sequences, roughly a quarter seen only once; the top ten take 0.74%. The chain employs TRBV6-2 or TRBV6-3 and TRBJ1-1; D is perhaps TRBD1 (6 bases). This clonotype was sampled from a human donor in good health. Some libraries in this study had Jurkat cell RNA spiked in. The sequencing input was naive CD8+ T cells from blood, with Jurkat cell RNA spiked in. Indicated subset: FACS-sorted CD8+CD4-CCR7+CD45RA+ naive T cells. This CDR3 is CASSYSIDRMNTEAFF. DNA of the CDR3: TGTGCCAGCAGTTACTCGATAGACAGGATGAACACTGAAGCTTTCTTT.